These 17 T cell receptor beta chains were all obtained from the same sample, sequenced in a study of vaccination and CD4 T cells after COVID-19 (dated by TCRdb to 2022 to 2024). This specimen's treatment or condition label, per the study, means: roughly ten-day PBMC culture with coronavirus spike peptide pools or control peptides (ViraFEST assay). Library creation used PCR. The sequencer was an Illumina iSeq 100. DNA from cultured CD4+ T cells was subjected to TCR sequencing with the Oncomine TCR Beta short-read assay at the Johns Hopkins FTIC core. TCRdb cleaned the public reads at Q25 with fastp, built clones with MiXCR and kept in-frame beta chains. When rows share a CDR3 protein, they turn into one entry using the most common DNA and genes. The sample has around 20,000 distinct CDR3 sequences on record, approximately 40% of them singletons. 9% of the sample belongs to the ten largest clones. These receptors have no identified antigens.

The material was CD4+ T cells from blood, cultured in vitro, obtained after SARS-CoV-2 vaccination. These receptors were obtained from a human donor who had recovered from COVID-19.

The chain couples TRBV7-2 to TRBJ2-3; 10 bases map to TRBD1. Losses at the gene ends were 5 bases for V and 3 bases for J; bases not matched to a gene: 8. CDR1 is SGHTA, CDR2 FQGNSA, per germline. This CDR3 has 16 residues. The chain's CDR3 is CASSLGDRGLTDTQYF. As DNA, the CDR3 is TGTGCCAGCAGCCTGGGGGACAGGGGATTGACAGATACGCAGTATTTT.

This clonotype came up once. The chain carries TRBV10-3 and TRBJ2-7; weak D call: TRBD2 (6 bases). Germline CDR1 ENHRY, CDR2 SYGVKD. Trimming took off 3 bases at V and 0 bases at J, with 24 bases between the two ends. The CDR3 is made up of 19 amino acids. CDR3 in amino acids: CAISDSGRAPGTSSYEQYF. CDR3 DNA sequence: TGTGCCATCAGTGATTCCGGACGGGCACCCGGGACTTCCTCCTACGAGCAGTACTTC.

The chain is built from TRBV6-1 and TRBJ2-1, with 9 bases that match TRBD2. Germline V gene data show CDR1 as MNHNS and CDR2 as SASEGT. V gave up 2 bases and J gave up 1 base; unmatched junction bases: 6. CDR3 size: 17 residues. The CDR3 sequence is CASSESSTSGSYNEQFF. In DNA form, the CDR3 reads TGTGCCAGCAGTGAAAGTTCGACTAGCGGATCCTACAATGAGCAGTTCTTC.

The J gene is TRBJ1-1, the V gene TRBV5-1; 9 bases line up with TRBD1. The length of the CDR3 is 16 residues. V shed 4 bases, J shed 3 bases, and the junction held 10 bases outside the gene matches. CDR1 SGHRS and CDR2 YFSETQ come from the germline V gene. CDR3 loop: CASSGSGQGYDTEAFF. The CDR3 DNA is TGCGCCAGCAGCGGCTCGGGACAGGGCTATGACACTGAAGCTTTCTTT. Drawing the rest from reference TRBV5-1 and TRBJ1-1, the complete variable domain is KAGVTQTPRYLIKTRGQQVTLSCSPISGHRSVSWYQQTPGQGLQFLFEYFSETQRNKGNFPGRFSGRQFSNSRSEMNVSTLELGDSALYLCASSGSGQGYDTEAFFGQGTRLTVV.

The chain carries TRBV30 and TRBJ2-2; 8 bases line up with TRBD2. Germline-derived CDR1 and CDR2 are GTSNPN and SVGIG (reference sequence). CDR3 length equals 13 residues. V trimming: 3 bases; J trimming: 6 bases; junction bases outside the gene matches: 3. CDR3 amino acids: CAWSRGGAGELFF. The DNA of the CDR3 is TGTGCCTGGAGCCGGGGGGGGGCCGGGGAGCTGTTTTTT.

The chain couples TRBV14 to TRBJ2-5; TRBD2 aligns across 7 bases. CDR3 size: 14 residues. Trimming took 7 bases from V and 1 from J; bases not matched to a gene: 6. CDR1 and CDR2 from the germline V gene are SGHDN and FVKESK. The CDR3 nucleotides read TGTGCCAGCAACGGACTAGGTGGCCAAGAGACCCAGTACTTC. Translating gives CASNGLGGQETQYF. Complete variable domain (other parts from reference TRBV14 and TRBJ2-5): EAGVTQFPSHSVIEKGQTVTLRCDPISGHDNLYWYRRVMGKEIKFLLHFVKESKQDESGMPNNRFLAERTGGTYSTLKVQPAELEDSGVYFCASNGLGGQETQYFGPGTRLLVL.

The chain combines TRBV13 with TRBJ2-7; D uncertain. The CDR3 is made up of 14 amino acids. Germline V CDR1 and CDR2: PRHDT, FYEKMQ (reference sequence). Trimming stripped 5 bases from V and 1 base from J, with 12 bases between. CDR3 in DNA: TGTGCCAGCAGCATCCGTACAGAATCCTACGAGCAGTACTTC. This translates into CASSIRTESYEQYF. The variable domain in full, with the rest retrieved from reference TRBV13 and TRBJ2-7, is AAGVIQSPRHLIKEKRETATLKCYPIPRHDTVYWYQQGPGQDPQFLISFYEKMQSDKGSIPDRFSAQQFSDYHSELNMSSLELGDSALYFCASSIRTESYEQYFGPGTRLTVT.

CDR3 DNA sequence: TGTGCCAGCAGTTTTGGGACAGGGTACGGCTACACCTTC. It codes for CASSFGTGYGYTF. This chain connects TRBV12-3 or TRBV12-4 to TRBJ1-2; 9 bases align to TRBD1. Trimming cost V 3 bases and J 8 bases; bases outside gene matches: 4. The length of the CDR3 is 13 residues.

The gene calls are TRBV20-1 and TRBJ1-1; TRBD1 matches at 7 bases. Germline V lookup: CDR1 DFQATT, CDR2 SNEGSKA (reference sequence). With V trimmed by 3 bases and J by 3 bases, 7 bases remained unmatched. The CDR3 spans 14 residues. CDR3 sequence: CSASRGTPDTEAFF. Written as DNA, the CDR3 is TGCAGTGCTAGCAGGGGGACCCCGGACACTGAAGCTTTCTTT.

V is TRBV7-2 and J is TRBJ1-3, with unresolved D. Germline CDR1 reads SGHTA; CDR2 reads FQGNSA. CDR3 length: 13 residues. V was trimmed by 4 bases and J by 2 bases, leaving 6 bases between them. The CDR3 reads CASSSSAGNTIYF. In nucleotides, the CDR3 is TGTGCCAGCAGCTCTTCAGCTGGAAACACCATATATTTT.

This clonotype occurred a few times. Written as DNA, the CDR3 is TGTGCCAGCAGGTTGGGGTGGGTGAACACTGAAGCTTTCTTT. Amino acids: CASRLGWVNTEAFF. The chain carries TRBV2 and TRBJ1-1; D is uncertain. Trimming took off 6 bases at V and 0 bases at J, with 11 bases between the two ends. Germline V gene sequence: CDR1 SNHLY, CDR2 FYNNEI. The CDR3 is made up of 14 amino acids.

The chain has TRBV20-1 and TRBJ2-1, with 12 bases identical to TRBD2. The J segment lost 7 bases and the V segment lost 5 bases, leaving 6 bases of the junction unmatched. There are 14 residues in the CDR3. CDR1 is DFQATT, CDR2 SNEGSKA, per germline (reference sequence). The DNA for the CDR3 is TGCAGTGCTCTCCTAGCGGGGGGGCGAAATGAGCAGTTCTTC. This gives the protein CSALLAGGRNEQFF.

This clonotype was seen once. The rearrangement links TRBV20-1 to TRBJ2-1; a possible D gene is TRBD1 (7 bases). Per germline, CDR1 DFQATT and CDR2 SNEGSKA (reference sequence). The V end was cut by 0 bases, the J end by 2 bases, with 11 bases between. The length of the CDR3 is 15 residues. The CDR3 loop reads CSARDQGGPYNEQFF. CDR3 DNA: TGCAGTGCTAGAGACCAGGGGGGCCCCTACAATGAGCAGTTCTTC.

This clonotype was observed a handful of times. The gene calls are TRBV19 and TRBJ2-7, with unresolved D. The V end was cut by 0 bases, the J end by 0 bases, with 12 bases between. Germline V gene data show CDR1 as LNHDA and CDR2 as SQIVND (reference sequence). The CDR3 is 16 amino acids. CDR3 sequence reads: CASSIDVTPSSYEQYF. Written as DNA, the CDR3 is TGTGCCAGTAGTATAGATGTAACGCCGAGCTCCTACGAGCAGTACTTC.

This clonotype was detected once. The chain recombines TRBV6-2 or TRBV6-3 with TRBJ2-2; no firm D call. CDR3 length: 13 amino acids. CDR1 and CDR2 from the germline V gene are MNHEY and SVGEGT. V was cut by 2 bases and J by 7 bases, with 8 bases left in between. The CDR3 bases are TGTGCCAGCAGTTACAGTAGCAGCGGGGAGCTGTTTTTT. It is translated as CASSYSSSGELFF.

The genes are TRBV7-3 and TRBJ2-5; no clear D gene. The CDR3 is 13 residues long. The germline gives CDR1 SGHTA, CDR2 FQGTGA. V shed 5 bases and J shed 4 bases, with 11 bases lying between them. The CDR3 DNA reads TGTGCCAGCAGCCTCAGACATCCAGAGACCCAGTACTTC. This translates into CASSLRHPETQYF.

V usage is TRBV28 and J usage is TRBJ1-2; D is unclear. Per the germline V gene, CDR1 is MDHEN and CDR2 is SYDVKM. The CDR3 has 14 amino acids. The V end lost 6 bases, the J end lost 0 bases, and 11 bases lay between the germline ends. The CDR3 sequence is CASRTVGTNYGYTF. The CDR3 nucleotides are TGTGCCAGCAGAACCGTAGGGACTAACTATGGCTACACCTTC.